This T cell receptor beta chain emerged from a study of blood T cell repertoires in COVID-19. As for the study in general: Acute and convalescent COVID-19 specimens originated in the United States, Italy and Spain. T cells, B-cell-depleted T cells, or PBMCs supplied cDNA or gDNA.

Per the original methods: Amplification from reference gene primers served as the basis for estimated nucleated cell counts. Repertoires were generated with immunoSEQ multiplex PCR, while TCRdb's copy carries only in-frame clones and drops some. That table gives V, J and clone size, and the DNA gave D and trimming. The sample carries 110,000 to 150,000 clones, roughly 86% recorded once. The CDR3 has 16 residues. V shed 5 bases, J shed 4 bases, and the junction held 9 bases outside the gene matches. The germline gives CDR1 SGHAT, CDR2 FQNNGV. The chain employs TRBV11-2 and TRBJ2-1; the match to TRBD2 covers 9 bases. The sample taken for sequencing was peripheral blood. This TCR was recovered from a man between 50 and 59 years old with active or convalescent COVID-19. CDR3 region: CASSGGLAGLYNEQFF. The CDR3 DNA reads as TGTGCCAGCAGCGGCGGGCTAGCGGGACTATACAATGAGCAGTTCTTC.